Sequencing of this T cell receptor (beta chain) was carried out in a study of CD8 T cells in Susac syndrome. V trimming: 6 bases; J trimming: 14 bases; junction bases outside the gene matches: 6. The CDR3 spans 11 residues. Multiple sclerosis controls were treatment-naive patients with stable or active relapsing-remitting disease. Both CD4+ and CD8+ T cells were negatively isolated, and TEMRA cells underwent FACS enrichment. Random hexamers served to reverse transcribe roughly 0.5 to 1 ug RNA. An immunoSEQ multiplex PCR amplified TCR beta CDR3 over 54 Vbeta and 13 Jbeta. In TCRdb, the immunoSEQ multiplex PCR reads were re-called with MiXCR into one record per CDR3 protein. The table includes about 300,000 distinct CDR3 sequences, roughly 90% detected once.

The V gene is TRBV12-3 or TRBV12-4, the J gene TRBJ1-3; 8 nucleotides agree with TRBD1. This TCR was recovered from a human donor with multiple sclerosis. The specimen sequenced was CD8+ T cells from PBMCs. CDR3 DNA: TGTGCCAGCAGCCCCCCGGGACAGGTATATTTT. Protein sequence: CASSPPGQVYF.